These 18 T cell receptor beta chains originate from one sample sequenced in a study of cytomegalovirus exposure and HLA in healthy donors. Sequencing used immunoSEQ multiplex PCR; TCRdb keeps in-frame clones, though not all of them. In the table there are fewer than 200,000 clones, about 89% of which are singletons. Sequenced: PBMCs. These receptors were obtained from a young woman in good health and CMV-seropositive.

This clone was picked up one time. The chain couples TRBV29-1 to TRBJ1-1; D remains ambiguous. The germline V gene has CDR1 SQVTM and CDR2 ANQGSEA. The CDR3 consists of 13 residues. V gave up 2 bases and J gave up 1 base, with 8 bases separating them. The CDR3 coding sequence is TGCAGCGTTGAACGCGGGGAGAACACTGAAGCTTTCTTT. Its protein product is CSVERGENTEAFF.

This clone was found once. The chain recombines TRBV7-2 with TRBJ2-1; D is unclear. V shed 5 bases and J shed 2 bases, with 4 bases lying between them. There are 12 residues in the CDR3. Germline loops: CDR1 SGHTA, CDR2 FQGNSA. The CDR3 loop is CASSEAYNEQFF. CDR3 bases: TGTGCCAGCAGCGAGGCCTACAATGAGCAGTTCTTC.

CDR3 bases: TGTGCCAGCAGCCCTTCTGAGGGCAATGAGCAGTTCTTC. Protein product: CASSPSEGNEQFF. V usage is TRBV7-2 and J usage is TRBJ2-1, with D tentatively TRBD2 (5 bases). V was trimmed by 5 bases and J by 6 bases, leaving 11 bases between them. Germline V lookup: CDR1 SGHTA, CDR2 FQGNSA. The CDR3 length is 13 residues.

There are a few counts of this clone. The chain joins TRBV6-4 to TRBJ2-2; 7 bases line up with TRBD1. The V gene end was trimmed by 2 bases and the J gene end by 3 bases; junction bases not matched to a gene: 0. This CDR3 is 14 amino acids long. CDR1 MRHNA and CDR2 SNTAGT come from the germline V gene. The CDR3 spells CASSDGQDTGELFF. CDR3 nucleotide sequence: TGTGCCAGCAGTGACGGACAGGACACCGGGGAGCTGTTTTTT.

The chain couples TRBV2 to TRBJ2-2, with D maybe TRBD2 (5 bases). The CDR3 loop spans 15 amino acids. The germline V gene encodes CDR1 SNHLY and CDR2 FYNNEI. V lost 2 bases to trimming and J lost 5 bases, with 12 bases between them. DNA for the CDR3: TGTGCCAGCAGTGAAACCCCCGAGGGTACCGGGGAGCTGTTTTTT. It yields the protein CASSETPEGTGELFF.

This chain uses TRBV5-6 with TRBJ2-5; perhaps TRBD2 as D (5 bases). Per germline, CDR1 SGHDT and CDR2 YYEEEE. The CDR3 spans 14 residues. V was trimmed by 6 bases and J by 0 bases, leaving 12 bases between them. In DNA, the CDR3 is TGTGCCAGCACCATGGGAGAGAACCAAGAGACCCAGTACTTC. This codes for CASTMGENQETQYF.

This clone has only one observation. This chain uses TRBV28 with TRBJ1-3; D is perhaps TRBD1 (5 bases). The CDR3 extends over 17 amino acids. Per the germline V gene, CDR1 is MDHEN and CDR2 is SYDVKM. The V end was cut by 5 bases, the J end by 2 bases, with 19 bases between. The CDR3 spells CASSENLAGGTGNTIYF. CDR3 in DNA: TGTGCCAGCAGTGAGAATCTGGCGGGGGGGACTGGAAACACCATATATTTT.

J is TRBJ2-7 and V is TRBV9, with 13 positions matching TRBD2. Trimming took 3 bases from V and 7 from J; bases not matched to a gene: 7. This CDR3 is built from 15 residues. Germline lookup yields CDR1 SGDLS and CDR2 YYNGEE. CDR3 amino acids: CASSAGLAGAGEQYF. CDR3 bases: TGTGCCAGCAGCGCCGGACTAGCGGGGGCGGGGGAGCAGTACTTC.

The chain joins TRBV19 to TRBJ1-5; D is possibly TRBD1 (5 bases). The V gene's germline CDR1 is LNHDA and CDR2 SQIVND (reference sequence). The CDR3 has 13 amino acids. V lost 6 bases, J lost 7 bases, and 13 bases lay in between. CDR3 nucleotides: TGTGCCAGTAGGGGTTGGGGGGTACAGCCCCAGCATTTT. Its protein is CASRGWGVQPQHF.

The gene calls are TRBV11-2 and TRBJ2-2, with D possibly being TRBD1 (5 bases). Germline V gene data show CDR1 as SGHAT and CDR2 as FQNNGV. This CDR3 comprises 13 residues. Between the trimmed V and J ends, which lost 4 bases and 5 bases, there was a span of 8 bases. The CDR3 DNA is TGTGCCAGCAGCTCAAGACAGACCGGGGAGCTGTTTTTT. Its translation: CASSSRQTGELFF.

V is TRBV28 and J is TRBJ1-3, with 8 bases matching TRBD1. The CDR3 has 16 amino acids. J lost 2 bases, V lost 3 bases, and 6 bases had no gene match. Germline assignment: CDR1 MDHEN and CDR2 SYDVKM. The CDR3 nucleotides read TGTGCCAGCAGTTTCCGGACAGGGCGGACTGGAAACACCATATATTTT. Translated: CASSFRTGRTGNTIYF.

CDR3 in amino acids: CASSGQGTGYYEQYF. CDR3 coding DNA: TGTGCCAGCTCAGGACAGGGGACGGGCTATTACGAGCAGTACTTC. The V gene is TRBV18, the J gene TRBJ2-7; 9 nucleotides align to TRBD1. The J segment lost 4 bases and the V segment lost 5 bases, leaving 9 bases of the junction unmatched. Germline lookup yields CDR1 KGHSH and CDR2 LQKENI. The CDR3 runs 15 residues.

The rearrangement links TRBV6-5 to TRBJ2-1; D perhaps matches TRBD2 (6 bases). The CDR3 has 14 amino acids. CDR1 MNHEY and CDR2 SVGAGI come from the germline V gene. Trimming took 7 bases from V and 4 from J, leaving 14 bases between them. This chain's CDR3 is CASKRERPYNEQFF. The CDR3, as DNA: TGTGCCAGCAAACGGGAGAGACCATACAATGAGCAGTTCTTC.

The V and J genes are TRBV5-6 and TRBJ2-1, with 10 bases lining up with TRBD2. This CDR3 is built from 17 residues. V trimming: 0 bases; J trimming: 7 bases; junction bases outside the gene matches: 10. The germline gives CDR1 SGHDT, CDR2 YYEEEE. CDR3 nucleotides: TGTGCCAGCAGCTTGGAGGACACTAGCGGGATTTGGAATGAGCAGTTCTTC. It specifies CASSLEDTSGIWNEQFF.

This chain links TRBV14 with TRBJ2-3; 8 bases line up with TRBD1. Trimming removed 5 bases from V and 2 bases from J; junction bases left unmatched: 6. CDR1 is SGHDN and CDR2 is FVKESK in the germline V gene. The CDR3 covers 15 residues. The CDR3 nucleotides are TGTGCCAGCAGCGACAGGGGATTGAACACAGATACGCAGTATTTT. It yields the protein CASSDRGLNTDTQYF.

The CDR3 DNA sequence: TGTGCCAGCAGCCTGGGCCGCAACTCCTACGAGCAGTACTTC. It codes for CASSLGRNSYEQYF. The chain has TRBV19 and TRBJ2-7; D gene uncertain. V lost 9 bases and J 0 bases, leaving 15 bases between the germline ends. There are 14 residues in the CDR3. Germline CDR1 reads LNHDA; CDR2 reads SQIVND (reference sequence). Supplemented by reference TRBV19 and TRBJ2-7, the full variable domain reads DGGITQSPKYLFRKEGQNVTLSCEQNLNHDAMYWYRQDPGQGLRLIYYSQIVNDFQKGDIAEGYSVSREKKESFPLTVTSAQKNPTAFYLCASSLGRNSYEQYFGPGTRLTVT.

This clone was seen a handful of times. V and J are TRBV13 and TRBJ2-5, with 12 bases fitting TRBD2. V shed 5 bases, J shed 4 bases, and the junction held 5 bases outside the gene matches. CDR1 PRHDT and CDR2 FYEKMQ come from the germline V gene (reference sequence). The CDR3 is 15 amino acids. CDR3 loop: CASSAGLAGPETQYF. CDR3 nucleotide sequence: TGTGCCAGCAGCGCCGGACTAGCGGGACCAGAGACCCAGTACTTC.

The chain recombines TRBV19 with TRBJ2-7, with TRBD2 matching over 8 bases. The CDR3 is made up of 13 amino acids. Germline V gene data show CDR1 as LNHDA and CDR2 as SQIVND (reference sequence). V was pared by 4 bases and J by 3 bases, with 2 bases of the junction left unmatched. In DNA form, the CDR3 reads TGTGCCAGTAGTAAGGGACTAGTCTACGAGCAGTACTTC. Translation gives CASSKGLVYEQYF.